These 9 T cell receptor beta chains originate from one sample sequenced in a study of cytomegalovirus exposure and HLA in healthy donors. Researchers ran the PCR with 60 Vbeta and 13 Jbeta primers. Libraries were prepared by immunoSEQ multiplex PCR; TCRdb keeps only in-frame clonotypes and omits some of them. The profile shows approximately 110,000 clones, around two thirds of them singletons. Sample: PBMCs. The receptors come from a young man in good health and CMV-seropositive.

The table lists this clone with a few counts. This chain links TRBV7-8 with TRBJ2-5; 8 bases are a match to TRBD1. The CDR3 sequence is 20 residues long. V lost 1 base to trimming and J lost 2 bases; unmatched junction nucleotides: 18. Germline-derived CDR1 and CDR2 are SGHVS and FQNEAQ. CDR3 DNA: TGTGCCAGCAGCTTAGGCATCAGGGGGCTTGAATTGGGAGGTCAAGAGACCCAGTACTTC. Protein sequence: CASSLGIRGLELGGQETQYF.

The sample holds a few counts of this clone. The chain is built from TRBV5-1 and TRBJ2-1, with a possible D match to TRBD1 (6 bases). Trimming cost V 0 bases and J 6 bases, with 13 bases left between them. CDR1 is SGHRS, CDR2 YFSETQ, per germline. The CDR3 length is 15 residues. This CDR3 reads CASSLVLQGGNEQFF. The CDR3 DNA follows: TGCGCCAGCAGCTTGGTCCTTCAAGGGGGCAATGAGCAGTTCTTC.

For this clone: Germline is not matched at one junction end, which may reflect a read error. The rearrangement joins TRBV6-5 to TRBJ1-2, with a possible D match to TRBD1 (5 bases). This CDR3 comprises 13 residues. Germline loops: CDR1 MNHEY, CDR2 SVGAGI. Here the CDR3 reads CASSENGGVVIFF. The CDR3 coding sequence is TGTGCCAGCAGCGAAAACGGGGGGGTCGTTATTTTCTTC.

This clone was counted a few times. The genes are TRBV7-2 and TRBJ2-7; D is possibly TRBD1 (6 bases). CDR3 length: 14 amino acids. Germline loops: CDR1 SGHTA, CDR2 FQGNSA. The germline V and J ends were trimmed by 3 bases and 9 bases, with 18 bases remaining between them. The DNA for the CDR3 is TGTGCCAGCAGCTTGGACAGCACCACCTCCGGGCAGTACTTC. It specifies CASSLDSTTSGQYF.

This chain uses TRBV19 with TRBJ1-2; D gene unclear. Trimming shortened V by 5 bases and J by 3 bases, and 7 bases separated the two germline ends. CDR1 is LNHDA and CDR2 is SQIVND in the germline V gene (reference sequence). This CDR3 is 12 amino acids long. The CDR3, as DNA: TGTGCCAGTAGTGAGCCCTACTATGGCTACACCTTC. It encodes CASSEPYYGYTF.

The chain is built from TRBV5-1 and TRBJ2-1, with D perhaps TRBD2 (7 bases). This CDR3 has 15 residues. Germline V gene data show CDR1 as SGHRS and CDR2 as YFSETQ. The germline V and J ends were trimmed by 1 base and 8 bases, with 16 bases remaining between them. The CDR3 loop reads CASSLSQGGAHEQFF. The CDR3 nucleotides read TGCGCCAGCAGCTTGAGCCAAGGGGGGGCCCATGAGCAGTTCTTC.

CDR3 DNA: TGTGCCAGCAGCTTTTTACAGGGGGCGGACACCGGGGAGCTGTTTTTT. Translated: CASSFLQGADTGELFF. The chain carries TRBV5-6 and TRBJ2-2; 9 nucleotides align to TRBD1. V lost 2 bases to trimming and J lost 3 bases; unmatched junction nucleotides: 5. The CDR3 length is 16 residues. The germline gives CDR1 SGHDT, CDR2 YYEEEE.

The rearrangement uses TRBV9 and TRBJ1-2; TRBD1 matches 8 bases. J lost 2 bases, V lost 0 bases, and 6 bases had no gene match. This CDR3 has 16 amino acids. The germline CDR1 and CDR2 sequences are SGDLS and YYNGEE. In DNA, the CDR3 is TGTGCCAGCAGCGTAGCTACGGGACAGGCCAACTATGGCTACACCTTC. Translated: CASSVATGQANYGYTF.

The chain combines TRBV5-6 with TRBJ1-5; a possible D gene is TRBD1 (5 bases). This CDR3 has 14 residues. In germline, CDR1 is SGHDT, CDR2 YYEEEE. V was pared by 5 bases and J by 7 bases, with 16 bases between. CDR3 residues: CASRGREKRQPQHF. The CDR3 DNA follows: TGTGCCAGCAGGGGCAGGGAAAAACGGCAGCCCCAGCATTTT.